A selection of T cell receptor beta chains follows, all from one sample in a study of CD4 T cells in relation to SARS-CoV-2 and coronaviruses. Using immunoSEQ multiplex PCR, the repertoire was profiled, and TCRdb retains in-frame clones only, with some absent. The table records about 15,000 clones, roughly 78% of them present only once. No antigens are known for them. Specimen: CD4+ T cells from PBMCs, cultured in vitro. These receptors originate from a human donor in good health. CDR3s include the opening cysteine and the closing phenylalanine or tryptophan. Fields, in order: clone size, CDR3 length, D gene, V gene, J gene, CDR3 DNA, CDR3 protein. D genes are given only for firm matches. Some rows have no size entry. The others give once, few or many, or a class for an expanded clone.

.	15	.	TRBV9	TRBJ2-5	TGTGCCAGCAGCGTAGATTCTGCCCGAGAAGGGACCCAGTACTTC	CASSVDSAREGTQYF
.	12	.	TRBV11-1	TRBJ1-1	TGTGCCAGCAGCCCCAATGCAGGGAAGTCTTTCTTT	CASSPNAGKSFF
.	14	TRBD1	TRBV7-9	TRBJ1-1	TGTGCCAGCAGCTTAGTACAGGGGGCGACTGAAGCTTTCTTT	CASSLVQGATEAFF
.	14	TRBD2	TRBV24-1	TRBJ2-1	TGTGCCACCAGTAGCGGGAGTTCCTACAATGAGCAGTTCTTC	CATSSGSSYNEQFF
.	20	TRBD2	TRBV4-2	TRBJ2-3	TGTGCCAGCAGCCAAGTTCGTAGGGCTAGCGGGAGGGCGGGCACAGATACGCAGTATTTT	CASSQVRRASGRAGTDTQYF
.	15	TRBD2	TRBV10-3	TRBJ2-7	TGTGCCATCAGTGTTGGGACTAGCGGGTCCTACGAGCAGTACTTC	CAISVGTSGSYEQYF
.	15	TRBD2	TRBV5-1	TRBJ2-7	TGCGCCAGCAGGGCCACTAGCGCCTTCTCTGAGGAGCAGTACTTC	CASRATSAFSEEQYF
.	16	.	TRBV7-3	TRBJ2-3	TGTGCCAGCAGCTTAGCCGGGGGAGAGATCACAGATACGCAGTATTTT	CASSLAGGEITDTQYF
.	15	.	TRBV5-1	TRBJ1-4	TGCGCCAGCAGCTTGGTGGCAGGGTCCCCGGAAAAACTGTTTTTT	CASSLVAGSPEKLFF
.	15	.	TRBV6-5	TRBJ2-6	TGTGCCAGCAGCCTAGGACGGTCTGGGGCCAACGTCCTGACTTTC	CASSLGRSGANVLTF
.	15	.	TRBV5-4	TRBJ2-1	TGTGCCAGCAGCTCGGGCAGAGATAGTTACAATGAGCAGTTCTTC	CASSSGRDSYNEQFF
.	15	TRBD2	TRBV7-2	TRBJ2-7	TGTGCCAGCAGCAAGACCGGGACTAGCTCCTACGAGCAGTACTTC	CASSKTGTSSYEQYF
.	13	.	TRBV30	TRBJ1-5	TGTGCCTGGAGCCAGGGTGCAGGACAGCCCCAGCATTTT	CAWSQGAGQPQHF
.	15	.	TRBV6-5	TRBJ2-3	TGTGCCAGCAGACCCCAGGGGGGGGTCACAGATACGCAGTATTTT	CASRPQGGVTDTQYF
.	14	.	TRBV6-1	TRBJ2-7	TGTGCCAGCAGTGAAGCTGGCCGGAGGAGGGAGCAGTACTTC	CASSEAGRRREQYF
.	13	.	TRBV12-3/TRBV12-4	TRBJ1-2	TGTGCCAGCAGTTTAGGCAGGGAGGATGGCTACACCTTC	CASSLGREDGYTF
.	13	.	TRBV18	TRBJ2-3	TGTGCCAGCTCACCGACAGTAACAGATACGCAGTATTTT	CASSPTVTDTQYF
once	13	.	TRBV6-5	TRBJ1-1	TGTGCCAGCAGGGAGGACGGGAACACTGAAGCTTTCTTT	CASREDGNTEAFF
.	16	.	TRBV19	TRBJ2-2	TGTGCCAGTAGTATATTCCCCGGGAGTGGAACCGGGGAGCTGTTTTTT	CASSIFPGSGTGELFF
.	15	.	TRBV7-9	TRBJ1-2	TGTGCCAGCAGCTTACAAGGACAGCAAGACTATGGCTACACCTTC	CASSLQGQQDYGYTF
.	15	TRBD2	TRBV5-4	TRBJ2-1	TGTGCCAGTAGAACCGGGACTAGCGGATACAATGAGCAGTTCTTC	CASRTGTSGYNEQFF
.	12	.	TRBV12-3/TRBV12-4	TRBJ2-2	TGTGCCAGCAGCCCCAACACCGGGGAGCTGTTTTTT	CASSPNTGELFF
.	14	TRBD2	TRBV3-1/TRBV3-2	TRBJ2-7	TGTGCCAGCAGCCAAATAGCGGGATACTACGAGCAGTACTTC	CASSQIAGYYEQYF
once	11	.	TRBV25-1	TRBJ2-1	TGTGCCAGCAGTGAATACAATGAGCAGTTCTTC	CASSEYNEQFF
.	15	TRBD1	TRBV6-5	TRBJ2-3	TGTGCCAGCAGACCCGGACAGGGCTCGGCAGATACGCAGTATTTT	CASRPGQGSADTQYF
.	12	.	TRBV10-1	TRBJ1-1	TGCGCCAGCAGTTCAGGAAACACTGAAGCTTTCTTT	CASSSGNTEAFF
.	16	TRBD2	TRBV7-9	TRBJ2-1	TGTGCCAGCAGCTCCCTAGGGGCGGGAGCGTACAATGAGCAGTTCTTC	CASSSLGAGAYNEQFF
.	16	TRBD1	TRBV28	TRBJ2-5	TGTGCCAGCATCCCCATAGGCACAGGGGGCTTAGAGACCCAGTACTTC	CASIPIGTGGLETQYF
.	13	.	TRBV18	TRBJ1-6	TGTGCCAGCTCACCAGGGTCTGATTCACCCCTCCACTTT	CASSPGSDSPLHF
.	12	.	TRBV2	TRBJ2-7	TGTGCCAGCAGATCTCCTAGGTACGAGCAGTACTTC	CASRSPRYEQYF
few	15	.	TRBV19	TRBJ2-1	TGTGCCAGTAGTCCTACGACCCGCTCCTACAATGAGCAGTTCTTC	CASSPTTRSYNEQFF
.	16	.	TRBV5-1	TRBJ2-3	TGCGCCAGCAGCTTGCGGGGGTTGACGATTACAGATACGCAGTATTTT	CASSLRGLTITDTQYF
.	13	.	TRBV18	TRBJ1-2	TGTGCCAGCTCACCATCATGGGGGAGCGACTACACCTTC	CASSPSWGSDYTF
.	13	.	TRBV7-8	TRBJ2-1	TGTGCCAGCAGCTTCGCCCCTGCCGCTGAGCAGTTCTTC	CASSFAPAAEQFF
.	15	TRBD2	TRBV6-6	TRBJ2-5	TGTGCCAGCAGTTACTCTGGGACTAGGCAAGAGACCCAGTACTTC	CASSYSGTRQETQYF
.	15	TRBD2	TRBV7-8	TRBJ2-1	TGTGCCAGCAGCTTGGATGGCGGGAGGGCCCCTGAGCAGTTCTTC	CASSLDGGRAPEQFF
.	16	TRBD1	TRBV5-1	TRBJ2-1	TGCGCCAGCACCCCGTTAAGGGACAGGGCCTCCGATGAGCAGTTCTTC	CASTPLRDRASDEQFF
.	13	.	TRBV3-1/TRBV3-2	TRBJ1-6	TGTGCCAGCAGCCAAGGGGAGATCCCCACCCTCCACTTT	CASSQGEIPTLHF
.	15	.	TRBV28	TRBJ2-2	TGTGCCAGCAGTTCTCCCCCGCAGAACACCGGGGAGCTGTTTTTT	CASSSPPQNTGELFF
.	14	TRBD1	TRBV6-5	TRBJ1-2	TGTGCCAGCAGTCCAACGACAGGGCCGGATGGCTACACCTTC	CASSPTTGPDGYTF
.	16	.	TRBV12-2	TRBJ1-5	TGTGCAAGTCGCTTAGGGGGGGGACGTAGCAATCAGCCCCAGCATTTT	CASRLGGGRSNQPQHF
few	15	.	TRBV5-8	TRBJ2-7	TGTGCCAGCAGCAGGCATCGGGTGGAGGACTACGAGCAGTACTTC	CASSRHRVEDYEQYF
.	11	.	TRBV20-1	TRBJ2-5	TGCAGTGCTAGAGATCTCCGGCCCCAGTACTTC	CSARDLRPQYF
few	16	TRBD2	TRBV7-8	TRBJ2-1	TGTGCCAGCAGCTTAGTTGGGTTAGCGGGAGGAGGAGAGCAGTTCTTC	CASSLVGLAGGGEQFF
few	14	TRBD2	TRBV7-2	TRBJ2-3	TGTGCCAGCAGCTTAGGGCGGGAGGGGGATACGCAGTATTTT	CASSLGREGDTQYF
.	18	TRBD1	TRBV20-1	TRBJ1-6	TGCAGTGCTAGTGTCCTACTGGGACAGGGGATCTATAATTCACCCCTCCACTTT	CSASVLLGQGIYNSPLHF
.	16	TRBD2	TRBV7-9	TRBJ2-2	TGTGCCATCTCGGGGGGGACTAGTGCCTTCGCCGGGGAGCTGTTTTTT	CAISGGTSAFAGELFF
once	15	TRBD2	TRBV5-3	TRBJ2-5	TGTGCCAGAAGCCACACTAGCGGGAGTAAAGAGACCCAGTACTTC	CARSHTSGSKETQYF
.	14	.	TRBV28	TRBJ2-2	TGTGCCAGCACCCTTTATTCGCTCACCGGGGAGCTGTTTTTT	CASTLYSLTGELFF
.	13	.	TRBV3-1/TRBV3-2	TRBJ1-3	TGTGCCAGCAGCCCCACTCTGGGAAACACCATATATTTT	CASSPTLGNTIYF
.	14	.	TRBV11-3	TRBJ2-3	TGTGCCAGCAGCTCGGGGGCTCTATCAGATACGCAGTATTTT	CASSSGALSDTQYF
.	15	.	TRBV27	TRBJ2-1	TGTGCCAGCAGTCTCCGACAGGATTTATACAATGAGCAGTTCTTC	CASSLRQDLYNEQFF
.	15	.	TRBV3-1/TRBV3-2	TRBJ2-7	TGTGCCAGCAGCCAAGTTTCCAAGGAACCCTACGAGCAGTACTTC	CASSQVSKEPYEQYF
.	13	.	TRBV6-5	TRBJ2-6	TGTGCCAGCAGTAGACAGACAAACAACGTCCTGACTTTC	CASSRQTNNVLTF